This record concerns one T cell receptor (beta chain) sequence. This sample is part of a study of OX40 agonist ivuxolimab in advanced cancers. Here immunoSEQ multiplex PCR was the method, and the copy in TCRdb shows in-frame clones only, minus some. The sample includes tens of thousands of clones, approximately 84% of them seen just once. The V gene's germline CDR1 is LNHDA and CDR2 SQIVND (reference sequence). This CDR3 comprises 15 residues. V was pared by 4 bases and J by 1 base, with 5 bases of the junction left unmatched. The sample consisted of CD4+ or CD8+ T cells sorted from blood, taken in a trial of the OX40 agonist ivuxolimab. The chain carries TRBV19 and TRBJ2-3; 7 bases are shared with TRBD2. The source of this sequence is an adult with an advanced solid tumor such as melanoma, head and neck, liver or kidney cancer. Here the CDR3 DNA reads TGTGCCAGTAGTAATCTTGGGGGGGGCACAGATACGCAGTATTTT. This codes for CASSNLGGGTDTQYF.